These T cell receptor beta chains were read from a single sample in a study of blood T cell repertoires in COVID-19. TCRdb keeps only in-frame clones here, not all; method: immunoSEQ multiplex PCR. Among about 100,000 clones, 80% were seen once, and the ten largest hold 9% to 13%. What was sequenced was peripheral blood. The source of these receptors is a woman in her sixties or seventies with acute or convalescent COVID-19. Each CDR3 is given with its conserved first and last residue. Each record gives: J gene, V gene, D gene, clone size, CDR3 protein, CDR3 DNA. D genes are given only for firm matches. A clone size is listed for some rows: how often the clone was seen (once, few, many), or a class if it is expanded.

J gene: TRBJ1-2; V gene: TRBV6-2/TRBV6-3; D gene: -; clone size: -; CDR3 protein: CASSQPQGTDYGYTF; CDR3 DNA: TGTGCCAGCAGTCAACCCCAGGGGACGGACTATGGCTACACCTTC
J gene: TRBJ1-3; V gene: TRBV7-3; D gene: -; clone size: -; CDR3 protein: CASSPNAGTGNTIYF; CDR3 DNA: TGTGCCAGCAGCCCAAACGCCGGGACAGGAAACACCATATATTTT
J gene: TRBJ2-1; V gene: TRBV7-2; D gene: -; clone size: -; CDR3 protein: CASSQDIEQFF; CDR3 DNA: TGTGCCAGCAGCCAGGATATTGAGCAGTTCTTC
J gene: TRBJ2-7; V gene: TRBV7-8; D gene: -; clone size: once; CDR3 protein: CASSPNSYEQYF; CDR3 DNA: TGTGCCAGCAGCCCCAACTCTTACGAGCAGTACTTC
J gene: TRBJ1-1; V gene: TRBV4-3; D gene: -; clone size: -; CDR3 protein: CASSQIVRDEAFF; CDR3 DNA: TGCGCCAGCAGCCAAATAGTCAGGGATGAAGCTTTCTTT
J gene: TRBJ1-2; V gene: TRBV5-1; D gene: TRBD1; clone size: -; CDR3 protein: CASSFPQTGEFNYGYTF; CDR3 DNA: TGCGCCAGCAGTTTTCCTCAAACAGGGGAGTTTAACTATGGCTACACCTTC
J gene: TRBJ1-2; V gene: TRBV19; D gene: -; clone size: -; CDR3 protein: CASSITGGTNYGYTF; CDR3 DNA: TGTGCCAGTAGTATAACGGGAGGGACTAACTATGGCTACACCTTC
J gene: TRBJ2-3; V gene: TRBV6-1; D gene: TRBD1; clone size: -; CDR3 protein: CASSERGPADTQYF; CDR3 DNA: TGTGCCAGCAGTGAGAGGGGGCCTGCAGATACGCAGTATTTT
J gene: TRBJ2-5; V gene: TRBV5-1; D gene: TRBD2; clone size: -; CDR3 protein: CASSGGNMGGVQETQYF; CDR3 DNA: TGCGCCAGCAGCGGGGGGAATATGGGAGGGGTCCAAGAGACCCAGTACTTC
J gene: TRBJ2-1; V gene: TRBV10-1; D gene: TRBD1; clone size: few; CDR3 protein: CASSRTGDNEQFF; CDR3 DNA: TGCGCCAGCAGCCGGACAGGTGACAATGAGCAGTTCTTC
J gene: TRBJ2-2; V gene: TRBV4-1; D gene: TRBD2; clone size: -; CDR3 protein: CASRSSGGGSTGELFF; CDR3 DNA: TGCGCCAGCAGAAGCTCGGGCGGGGGGTCAACCGGGGAGCTGTTTTTT
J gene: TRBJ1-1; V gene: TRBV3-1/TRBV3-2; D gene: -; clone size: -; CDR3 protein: CASSQDRFLNTEAFF; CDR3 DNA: TGTGCCAGCAGCCAAGATCGTTTCCTGAACACTGAAGCTTTCTTT